This T cell receptor beta chain was captured by sequencing in a study of blood T cell repertoires in COVID-19. Study background: PBMCs, B-cell-depleted T cells, or T cells provided the cDNA or gDNA that made up the material.

Comment on this clone: This specimen includes other DNA sequences encoding the same CDR3.

V dropped 3 bases and J dropped 1; count of bases not matched to a gene: 2. CDR3 length equals 14 residues. The germline CDR1 and CDR2 sequences are KGHSH and LQKENI. Ages ranged from about 18 to 90 years, with residence in 24 US areas. Researchers sorted participants into cohorts using their self-reported clinical history. The method was immunoSEQ multiplex PCR; TCRdb's version includes in-frame clones alone and lacks a portion of them. The sample yields around 240,000 clones, roughly 82% seen once. Sample: PBMCs or T cells enriched from blood (not recorded which). The rearrangement links TRBV18 to TRBJ1-1; 7 bases are shared with TRBD1. The receptor was derived from a woman in her forties or fifties who had recovered from COVID-19. CDR3 protein: CASSPQGGNTEAFF. The CDR3 DNA reads TGTGCCAGCTCACCCCAGGGGGGGAACACTGAAGCTTTCTTT.